The 30 T cell receptor beta chains below come from one sample, sequenced in a study of T cells in Graves' hyperthyroidism and ophthalmopathy. Authors of the study amplified TCR beta CDR3 regions from RNA transcripts. Initially, a first-round RT-PCR of the TCR CDR3 employed the HTBI primer set. TCRdb fed the multiplex PCR reads into MiXCR, producing one record per CDR3 protein. This table holds approximately 500,000 distinct CDR3 sequences, about half found once. The sample comprised peripheral blood or thyroid tissue (not recorded which). All receptors come from a woman younger than 35 with Graves' hyperthyroidism.

This clonotype was observed a handful of times. The V gene is TRBV7-2, the J gene TRBJ2-5, with D unresolved. The V end lost 1 base, the J end lost 2 bases, and 11 bases lay between the germline ends. The CDR3 runs 15 residues. Germline CDR1 and CDR2: SGHTA and FQGNSA. The CDR3 sequence is CASSLDRAGQETQYF. The CDR3, as DNA: TGTGCCAGCAGCTTAGATCGGGCCGGACAAGAGACCCAGTACTTC.

Ten or more counts support this clonotype. The gene calls are TRBV6-5 and TRBJ1-5; TRBD1 agrees at 7 bases. Germline V gives CDR1 MNHEY, CDR2 SVGAGI. Trimming removed 6 bases from V and 0 bases from J; junction bases left unmatched: 2. The CDR3 loop spans 14 amino acids. CDR3 DNA: TGTGCCAGCAGGGACAGGTTTAGCAATCAGCCCCAGCATTTT. Amino acids: CASRDRFSNQPQHF.

The chain is built from TRBV12-3 or TRBV12-4 and TRBJ1-1; D is uncertain. V was shortened by 5 bases and J by 5 bases, with 9 bases between the two germline ends. The CDR3 totals 12 residues. The CDR3, as DNA: TGTGCCAGCAGTGGAGGACTGACTGAAGCTTTCTTT. This gives the protein CASSGGLTEAFF.

This clonotype appeared once. A much larger clone sits a single nucleotide away, making a read error possible. This CDR3 is CAISPGTGVQQYF. The CDR3 nucleotides are TGTGCCATCAGTCCCGGGACAGGGGTGCAGCAGTACTTC. This chain joins TRBV10-3 and TRBJ2-7, with 10 nucleotides matching TRBD1. The CDR3 is 13 amino acids. Germline loops: CDR1 ENHRY, CDR2 SYGVKD. V lost 5 bases and J lost 8; bases outside the gene matches: 6.

This clonotype occurred many times. J is TRBJ1-2 and V is TRBV20-1, with D possibly matching TRBD1 (5 bases). Deletions cut 3 bases from V and 7 bases from J, with 6 bases between. Germline V lookup: CDR1 DFQATT, CDR2 SNEGSKA (reference sequence). CDR3 length equals 10 residues. The CDR3 DNA is TGCAGTGCTAGCAGGGCTGGCTACACCTTC. It encodes CSASRAGYTF.

Only a few counts were recorded for this clonotype. This chain links TRBV6-4 with TRBJ1-1; D uncertain. Germline CDR1 reads MRHNA; CDR2 reads SNTAGT. This CDR3 region has 11 residues. Trimming cost V 8 bases and J 3 bases, with 7 bases left between them. The CDR3 DNA follows: TGTGCCAGCTTAGGTGACACTGAAGCTTTCTTT. As protein: CASLGDTEAFF.

This clonotype was detected ten times or more. The V gene is TRBV20-1, the J gene TRBJ1-1, with no clear D. The V gene's germline CDR1 is DFQATT and CDR2 SNEGSKA (reference sequence). V lost 6 bases to trimming and J lost 1 base, with 12 bases between them. The CDR3 covers 13 residues. CDR3: CSALPVRNTEAFF. The CDR3, as DNA: TGCAGTGCCCTCCCCGTCAGGAACACTGAAGCTTTCTTT.

In the case of this clonotype: As the CDR3 is not closed by the conserved phenylalanine or tryptophan, this likely results from a read error. No DNA is shown, since the ends of the CDR3 on it are uncertain; the CDR3 is the one TCRdb lists. This rearrangement joins TRBV20-1 to TRBJ1-1. The CDR3 is 8 amino acids long, termini counted. The germline V gene encodes CDR1 DFQATT and CDR2 SNEGSKA (reference sequence). CDR3 region: CSARDGTS.

The chain is built from TRBV5-1 and TRBJ2-5, with a weak D call TRBD2 (6 bases). The germline V gene encodes CDR1 SGHRS and CDR2 YFSETQ. V lost 0 bases and J 2 bases, leaving 14 bases between the germline ends. This CDR3 is built from 16 residues. The CDR3 loop is CASSLASFAGQETQYF. DNA for the CDR3: TGCGCCAGCAGCTTGGCCAGTTTCGCGGGGCAAGAGACCCAGTACTTC.

This clonotype has at least ten counts. The CDR3 DNA reads as TGTGCCATCAGTGGGGATAGCGCCAATACCTACGAGCAGTACTTC. Protein: CAISGDSANTYEQYF. The rearrangement joins TRBV10-3 to TRBJ2-7; D possibly corresponds to TRBD2 (5 bases). Germline CDR1 is ENHRY and CDR2 is SYGVKD. The V end was cut by 4 bases, the J end by 2 bases, with 15 bases between. There are 15 residues in the CDR3.

This clonotype was seen a handful of times. The rearrangement joins TRBV12-3 or TRBV12-4 to TRBJ1-1, with D possibly TRBD1 on 6 matching bases. Trimming took off 10 bases at V and 5 bases at J, with 20 bases between the two ends. There are 14 residues in the CDR3. CDR3 sequence reads: CATPGTGYETEAFF. The CDR3, as DNA: TGTGCCACCCCGGGAACAGGGTACGAAACTGAAGCTTTCTTT.

CDR3 sequence (DNA): TGCGCCAGCAGCCAAGGCACCGGGACGGCCGTCTCTGGGGCCAACGTCCTGACTTTC. This encodes CASSQGTGTAVSGANVLTF. The genes are TRBV4-1 and TRBJ2-6; D could derive from TRBD1 or TRBD2 (5 bases each). The CDR3 consists of 19 residues. V lost 1 base, J lost 0 bases, and 16 bases lay in between. Looked up from germline, CDR1 is MGHRA and CDR2 is YSYEKL.

The rearrangement uses TRBV12-3 or TRBV12-4 and TRBJ2-7; 10 bases map to TRBD1. V was clipped by 4 bases and J by 0 bases; unmatched bases: 3. The CDR3 totals 15 residues. CDR3 in DNA: TGTGCCAGCAGTTCGGACAGGGGGATCTCCTACGAGCAGTACTTC. Translated, it gives CASSSDRGISYEQYF.

In this sample, this clonotype turned up a few times. This rearrangement joins TRBV18 to TRBJ1-5, with 7 bases aligning to TRBD1. From germline, CDR1 is KGHSH and CDR2 LQKENI. V lost 4 bases and J lost 5; bases outside the gene matches: 8. The CDR3 loop spans 15 amino acids. For the CDR3, the DNA is TGTGCCAGCTCACGGAACAGGGGAAGTGATCAGCCCCAGCATTTT. Encoded protein: CASSRNRGSDQPQHF.

A word on this clonotype: A much bigger clone sits one base away, suggesting this may be a read error. The V and J genes are TRBV9 and TRBJ2-2; TRBD2 might be the D (6 bases). Germline CDR1 SGDLS, CDR2 YYNGEE. The CDR3 covers 14 residues. CDR3: CASSRLPEGGELLF. The DNA of the CDR3 is TGTGCCAGCAGCAGACTTCCTGAGGGCGGGGAGCTGCTTTTT.

The rearrangement uses TRBV7-2 and TRBJ1-5, with a tentative D call TRBD1 (6 bases). V was trimmed by 8 bases and J by 5 bases, leaving 16 bases between them. This CDR3 is built from 14 residues. Germline CDR1 SGHTA, CDR2 FQGNSA. CDR3 nucleotide sequence: TGTGCCAGCGGATTATTAGAGGGGGATCAGCCCCAGCATTTT. Amino acids: CASGLLEGDQPQHF.

This clonotype has ten or more counts. The chain has TRBV19 and TRBJ2-5, with TRBD1 as a possible D gene (5 bases). With 4 bases removed from V and 5 bases from J, the gap between germline ends came to 8 bases. Germline-derived CDR1 and CDR2 are LNHDA and SQIVND (reference sequence). The CDR3 has 12 residues. CDR3 residues: CASSKGRETQYF. CDR3 nucleotide sequence: TGTGCCAGTAGTAAGGGGCGGGAGACCCAGTACTTC.

This rearrangement joins TRBV4-3 to TRBJ2-2, with D possibly TRBD2 on 6 matching bases. CDR3 size: 16 residues. Germline V CDR1 and CDR2: LGHNA, YSLEER. V lost 0 bases to trimming and J lost 4 bases, with 12 bases between them. This CDR3 reads CASSQEHGGGTGELFF. CDR3 coding DNA: TGCGCCAGCAGCCAAGAACACGGGGGTGGCACCGGGGAGCTGTTTTTT.

This clonotype was detected ten times or more. The chain has TRBV4-1 and TRBJ1-4; D ambiguous. The germline V gene encodes CDR1 MGHRA and CDR2 YSYEKL. The ends were cut back, 1 base at V and 8 bases at J, with 8 bases in the middle. The CDR3 has 13 amino acids. CDR3 in amino acids: CASSQGYGEKLFF. DNA for the CDR3: TGCGCCAGCAGCCAAGGGTACGGGGAAAAACTGTTTTTT.

The chain carries TRBV29-1 and TRBJ2-5, with D possibly being TRBD1 (7 bases). CDR1 SQVTM and CDR2 ANQGSEA come from the germline V gene. CDR3 length: 14 residues. With 5 bases removed from V and 5 bases from J, the gap between germline ends came to 18 bases. CDR3 amino acids: CSVRQGGRGETQYF. CDR3 coding DNA: TGCAGCGTTAGACAGGGAGGCAGGGGTGAGACCCAGTACTTC.

This clonotype was recorded at least ten times. The rearrangement links TRBV4-2 to TRBJ2-7; D gene unclear. This CDR3 region has 14 residues. Trimming shortened V by 1 base and J by 6 bases, and 13 bases separated the two germline ends. The germline CDR1 and CDR2 sequences are LGHNA and YNFKEQ. Here the CDR3 DNA reads TGTGCCAGCAGCCAAGTGTCAAGAGTGAGCGAGCAGTACTTC. Translating gives CASSQVSRVSEQYF.

The chain couples TRBV9 to TRBJ2-3; D ambiguous. Trimming stripped 4 bases from V and 4 bases from J, with 13 bases between. CDR3 length: 14 residues. In germline, CDR1 is SGDLS, CDR2 YYNGEE. The CDR3 region is CASSQAMVADTQYF. CDR3 bases: TGTGCCAGCAGCCAAGCGATGGTGGCAGATACGCAGTATTTT.

The CDR3 coding sequence is TGCAGTGCTAGTCATAACATCCCGAGAACAACCTACGAGCAGTACTTC. It is translated as CSASHNIPRTTYEQYF. The rearrangement joins TRBV20-1 to TRBJ2-7; D is unclear. The CDR3 loop spans 16 amino acids. V was shortened by 3 bases and J by 2 bases, with 20 bases between the two germline ends. Germline CDR1 and CDR2: DFQATT and SNEGSKA (reference sequence).

This clonotype was detected many times. This chain connects TRBV4-3 to TRBJ1-1, with 7 positions matching TRBD1. Germline CDR1 LGHNA, CDR2 YSLEER. J was trimmed by 4 bases and V by 1 base; bases with no gene match: 6. This CDR3 is 15 amino acids long. CDR3 nucleotides: TGCGCCAGCAGCCAAGGAACAGGGGAGGGCACTGAAGCTTTCTTT. It is translated as CASSQGTGEGTEAFF.

The chain is built from TRBV12-3 or TRBV12-4 and TRBJ2-7; D might be TRBD2 (5 bases). V shed 10 bases and J shed 0 bases, with 10 bases lying between them. This CDR3 region has 12 residues. The CDR3 is CATLEDSYEQYF. CDR3 bases: TGTGCCACCCTGGAGGACTCCTACGAGCAGTACTTC.

J is TRBJ1-2 and V is TRBV20-1, with D maybe TRBD1 (5 bases). V was shortened by 6 bases and J by 8 bases, with 31 bases between the two germline ends. CDR1 and CDR2 (germline): DFQATT, SNEGSKA (reference sequence). CDR3 size: 17 residues. Here the CDR3 DNA reads TGCAGTGCCAGCTATCCCGGGGCATCCCGCTACGGCTGGGGCTACACCTTC. Its protein is CSASYPGASRYGWGYTF.

This clonotype was detected many times. The chain is built from TRBV25-1 and TRBJ2-6; D remains unclear. The CDR3 extends over 16 amino acids. Germline V gene data show CDR1 as MGHDK and CDR2 as SYGVNS. Trimming took 2 bases from V and 2 from J, leaving 10 bases between them. In DNA form, the CDR3 reads TGTGCCAGCAGTGAAGCCGTCTACCCTGGGGCCAACGTCCTGACTTTC. Amino acid sequence: CASSEAVYPGANVLTF.

The V call is TRBV10-3, the J call TRBJ2-2, with TRBD1 identical over 8 bases. The CDR3 is 14 amino acids. The V and J ends lost 6 bases and 3 bases, in that order; junction bases with no gene match: 3. Germline CDR1 and CDR2: ENHRY and SYGVKD. CDR3 region: CAIRDREDTGELFF. CDR3 in DNA: TGTGCCATCAGGGACAGGGAAGACACCGGGGAGCTGTTTTTT.

The chain links TRBV2 to TRBJ2-5; 11 nucleotides line up with TRBD2. With V trimmed by 5 bases and J by 0 bases, 2 bases remained unmatched. The CDR3 loop spans 15 amino acids. In germline, CDR1 is SNHLY, CDR2 FYNNEI. As DNA, the CDR3 is TGTGCCAGCAGTACGGGACTAGCGGACCAAGAGACCCAGTACTTC. Translating it yields CASSTGLADQETQYF.

This clonotype has more than one count but fewer than ten. The chain joins TRBV24-1 to TRBJ2-3; D gene uncertain. V was trimmed by 3 bases and J by 2 bases, leaving 11 bases between them. The germline gives CDR1 KGHDR, CDR2 SFDVKD. This CDR3 is built from 15 residues. Here the CDR3 reads CATSDAGSLTDTQYF. In DNA, the CDR3 is TGTGCCACCAGTGATGCCGGGTCCCTCACAGATACGCAGTATTTT.